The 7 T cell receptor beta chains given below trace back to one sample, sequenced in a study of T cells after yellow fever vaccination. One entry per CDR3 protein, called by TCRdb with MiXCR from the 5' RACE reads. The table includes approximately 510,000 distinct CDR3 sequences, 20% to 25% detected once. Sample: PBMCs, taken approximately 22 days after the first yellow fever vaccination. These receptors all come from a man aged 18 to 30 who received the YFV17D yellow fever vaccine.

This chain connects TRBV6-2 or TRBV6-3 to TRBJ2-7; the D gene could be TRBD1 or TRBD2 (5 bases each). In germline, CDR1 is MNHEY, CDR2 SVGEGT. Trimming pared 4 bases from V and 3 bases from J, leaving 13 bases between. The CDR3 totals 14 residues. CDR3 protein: CASSFGGSIYEQYF. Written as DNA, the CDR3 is TGTGCCAGCAGTTTTGGGGGTTCCATCTACGAGCAGTACTTC.

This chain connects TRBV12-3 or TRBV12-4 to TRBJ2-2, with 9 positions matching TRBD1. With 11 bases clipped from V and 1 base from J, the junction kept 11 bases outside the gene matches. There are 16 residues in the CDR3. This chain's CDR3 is CAGIQTGQGNTGELFF. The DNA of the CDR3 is TGTGCCGGGATACAAACGGGACAGGGGAACACCGGGGAGCTGTTTTTT.

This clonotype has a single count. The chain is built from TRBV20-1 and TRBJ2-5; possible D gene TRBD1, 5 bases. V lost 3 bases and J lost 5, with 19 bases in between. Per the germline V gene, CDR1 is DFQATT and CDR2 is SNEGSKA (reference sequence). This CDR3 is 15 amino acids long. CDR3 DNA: TGCAGTGCTAGCCTGGGGCTTCGCTTGCGGGAGACCCAGTACTTC. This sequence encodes CSASLGLRLRETQYF.

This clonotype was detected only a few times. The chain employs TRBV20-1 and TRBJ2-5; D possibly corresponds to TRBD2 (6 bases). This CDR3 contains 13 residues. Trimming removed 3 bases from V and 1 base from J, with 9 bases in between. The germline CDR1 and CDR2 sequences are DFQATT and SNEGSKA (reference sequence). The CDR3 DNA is TGCAGTGCTAGGGAGGGGTCCCAAGAGACCCAGTACTTC. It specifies CSAREGSQETQYF.

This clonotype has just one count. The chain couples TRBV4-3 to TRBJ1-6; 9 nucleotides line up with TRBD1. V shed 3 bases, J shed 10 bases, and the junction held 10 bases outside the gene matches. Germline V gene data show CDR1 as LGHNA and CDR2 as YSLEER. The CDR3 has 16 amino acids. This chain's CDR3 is CASSHATGGVKSPLHF. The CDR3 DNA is TGCGCCAGCAGCCACGCCACAGGGGGCGTCAAATCACCCCTCCACTTT.

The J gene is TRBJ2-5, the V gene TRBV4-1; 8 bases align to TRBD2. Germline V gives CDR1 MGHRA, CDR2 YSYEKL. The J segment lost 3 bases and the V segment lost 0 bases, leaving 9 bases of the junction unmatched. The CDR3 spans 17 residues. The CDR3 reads CASSQEGPWRGEETQYF. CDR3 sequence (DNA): TGCGCCAGCAGCCAAGAAGGGCCCTGGCGGGGGGAAGAGACCCAGTACTTC.

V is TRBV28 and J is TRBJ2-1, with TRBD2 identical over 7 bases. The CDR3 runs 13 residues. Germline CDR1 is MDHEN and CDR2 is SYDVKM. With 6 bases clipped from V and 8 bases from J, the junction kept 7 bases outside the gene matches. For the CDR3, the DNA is TGTGCCAGCAGGTGGGGGGGGATTGATGAGCAGTTCTTC. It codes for CASRWGGIDEQFF. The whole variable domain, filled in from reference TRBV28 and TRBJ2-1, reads DVKVTQSSRYLVKRTGEKVFLECVQDMDHENMFWYRQDPGLGLRLIYFSYDVKMKEKGDIPEGYSVSREKKERFSLILESASTNQTSMYLCASRWGGIDEQFFGPGTRLTVL.